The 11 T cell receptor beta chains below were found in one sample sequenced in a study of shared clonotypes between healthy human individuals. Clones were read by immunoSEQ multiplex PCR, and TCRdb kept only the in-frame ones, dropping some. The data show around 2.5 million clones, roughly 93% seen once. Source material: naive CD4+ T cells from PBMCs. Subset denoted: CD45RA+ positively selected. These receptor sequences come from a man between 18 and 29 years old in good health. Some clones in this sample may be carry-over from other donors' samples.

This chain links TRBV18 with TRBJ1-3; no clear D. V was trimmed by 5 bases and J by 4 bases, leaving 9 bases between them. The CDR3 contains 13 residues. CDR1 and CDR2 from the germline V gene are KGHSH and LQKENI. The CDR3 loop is CASSSDMGNTIYF. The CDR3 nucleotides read TGTGCCAGCTCATCCGACATGGGAAACACCATATATTTT.

The DNA for the CDR3 is TGTGCCAGTAGGGACTATGGAAACACCATATATTTT. It is translated as CASRDYGNTIYF. This chain uses TRBV19 with TRBJ1-3, with D unclear. The germline V and J ends were trimmed by 6 bases and 3 bases, with 6 bases remaining between them. CDR3 length: 12 residues. Germline CDR1 LNHDA, CDR2 SQIVND (reference sequence). Looking up the rest from reference TRBV19 and TRBJ1-3 gives the full variable domain: DGGITQSPKYLFRKEGQNVTLSCEQNLNHDAMYWYRQDPGQGLRLIYYSQIVNDFQKGDIAEGYSVSREKKESFPLTVTSAQKNPTAFYLCASRDYGNTIYFGEGSWLTVV.

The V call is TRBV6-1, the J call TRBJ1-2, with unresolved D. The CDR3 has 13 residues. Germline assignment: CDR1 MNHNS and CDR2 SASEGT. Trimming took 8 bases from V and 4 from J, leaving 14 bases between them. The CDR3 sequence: CASLRLGSYGYTF. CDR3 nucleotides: TGTGCCAGCCTAAGGTTGGGGAGCTATGGCTACACCTTC.

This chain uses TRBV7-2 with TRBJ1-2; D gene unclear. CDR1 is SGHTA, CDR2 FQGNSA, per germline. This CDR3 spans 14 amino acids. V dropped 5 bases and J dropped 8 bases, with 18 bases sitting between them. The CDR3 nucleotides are TGTGCCAGCAGCCCCTTAAGGTGGGCCGACGGCTACACCTTC. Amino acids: CASSPLRWADGYTF.

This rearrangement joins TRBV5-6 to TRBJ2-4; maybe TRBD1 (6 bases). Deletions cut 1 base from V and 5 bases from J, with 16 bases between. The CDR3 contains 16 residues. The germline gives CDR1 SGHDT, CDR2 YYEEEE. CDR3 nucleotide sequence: TGTGCCAGCAGCTTGAAGGATGTAGGGGGAGAAAACATTCAGTACTTC. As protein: CASSLKDVGGENIQYF.

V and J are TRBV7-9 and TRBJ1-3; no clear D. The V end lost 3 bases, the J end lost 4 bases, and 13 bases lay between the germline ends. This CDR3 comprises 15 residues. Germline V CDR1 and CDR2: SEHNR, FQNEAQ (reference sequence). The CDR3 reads CASSFPLVGGNTIYF. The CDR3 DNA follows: TGTGCCAGCAGCTTCCCCCTGGTAGGCGGAAACACCATATATTTT.

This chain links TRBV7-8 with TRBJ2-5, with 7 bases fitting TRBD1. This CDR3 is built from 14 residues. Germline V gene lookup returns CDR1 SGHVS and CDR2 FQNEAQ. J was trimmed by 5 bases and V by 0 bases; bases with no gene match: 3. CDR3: CASSLAQGEETQYF. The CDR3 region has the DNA TGTGCCAGCAGCTTAGCGCAGGGGGAGGAGACCCAGTACTTC.

As DNA, the CDR3 is TGTGCCAGCTCACCACCGGGGGCAACGAACACCGGGGAGCTGTTTTTT. Protein product: CASSPPGATNTGELFF. The chain joins TRBV18 to TRBJ2-2; possible D gene TRBD1, 6 bases. Germline CDR1 and CDR2: KGHSH and LQKENI. The CDR3 loop spans 16 amino acids. V gave up 0 bases and J gave up 0 bases, with 8 bases separating them.

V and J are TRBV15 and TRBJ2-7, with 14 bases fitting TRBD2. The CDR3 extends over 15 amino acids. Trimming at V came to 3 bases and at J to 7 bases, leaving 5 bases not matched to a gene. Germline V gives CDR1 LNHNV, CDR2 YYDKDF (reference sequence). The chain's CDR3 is CATSSRTSGRSEQYF. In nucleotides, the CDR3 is TGTGCCACCAGCAGCAGGACTAGCGGGAGGTCGGAGCAGTACTTC.

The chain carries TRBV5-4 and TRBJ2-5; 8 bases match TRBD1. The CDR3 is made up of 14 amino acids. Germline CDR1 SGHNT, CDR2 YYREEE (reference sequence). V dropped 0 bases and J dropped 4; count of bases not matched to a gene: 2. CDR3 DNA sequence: TGTGCCAGCAGCTTGGGCGGACAGGGAGAGACCCAGTACTTC. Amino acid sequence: CASSLGGQGETQYF.

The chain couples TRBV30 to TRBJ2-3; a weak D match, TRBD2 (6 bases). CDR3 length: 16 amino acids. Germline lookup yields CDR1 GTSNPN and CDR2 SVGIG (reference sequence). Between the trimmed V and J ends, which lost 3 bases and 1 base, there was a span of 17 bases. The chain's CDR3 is CAWRRRRGTGTDTQYF. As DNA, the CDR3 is TGTGCCTGGAGGCGGAGGCGCGGGACGGGCACAGATACGCAGTATTTT. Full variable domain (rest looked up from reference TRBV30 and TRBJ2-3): SQTIHQWPATLVQPVGSPLSLECTVEGTSNPNLYWYRQAAGRGLQLLFYSVGIGQISSEVPQNLSASRPQDRQFILSSKKLLLSDSGFYLCAWRRRRGTGTDTQYFGPGTRLTVL.